A single sample gave rise to the 26 T cell receptor beta chains below, sequenced in a study of OX40 agonist ivuxolimab in advanced cancers. Repertoires were generated with immunoSEQ multiplex PCR, while TCRdb's copy carries only in-frame clones and drops some. The data contain under 80,000 clones, just under 95% of them singletons. This specimen consisted of CD4+ or CD8+ T cells sorted from blood, obtained in a trial of the OX40 agonist ivuxolimab. The receptors were gathered from an adult with an advanced solid tumor such as melanoma, head and neck, liver or kidney cancer.

The count of this clone is one. The genes are TRBV18 and TRBJ1-4; D is uncertain. V was clipped by 3 bases and J by 7 bases, with 12 bases between them. The CDR3 runs 14 residues. Per the germline V gene, CDR1 is KGHSH and CDR2 is LQKENI. CDR3 region: CASSPSYQGEKLFF. CDR3 DNA sequence: TGTGCCAGCTCACCGTCCTATCAAGGTGAAAAACTGTTTTTT.

The V gene is TRBV10-2, the J gene TRBJ1-3; D remains unclear. This CDR3 has 15 residues. V dropped 8 bases and J dropped 2 bases, with 16 bases sitting between them. Germline loops: CDR1 WSHSY, CDR2 SAAADI. The DNA of the CDR3 is TGCGCCAGCGGCCTAACGACGGGAACTGGAAACACCATATATTTT. This gives the protein CASGLTTGTGNTIYF.

This sequence joins TRBV6-1 and TRBJ1-5; 7 positions match TRBD1. The germline CDR1 and CDR2 sequences are MNHNS and SASEGT. This CDR3 has 15 residues. Germline trimming cut 5 bases from V and 4 bases from J; bases unmatched to any gene: 8. CDR3 sequence reads: CASSLQDRTNQPQHF. The CDR3 DNA is TGTGCCAGCAGTCTACAGGACAGGACTAATCAGCCCCAGCATTTT.

The V call is TRBV19, the J call TRBJ2-3, with TRBD2 identical over 10 bases. V lost 5 bases and J lost 5; bases outside the gene matches: 4. The germline V gene has CDR1 LNHDA and CDR2 SQIVND (reference sequence). This CDR3 region has 14 residues. CDR3 amino acids: CASSPGTSEDTQYF. In DNA, the CDR3 is TGTGCCAGTAGTCCAGGGACTAGCGAAGATACGCAGTATTTT.

V usage is TRBV15 and J usage is TRBJ1-2; D remains unclear. Per the germline V gene, CDR1 is LNHNV and CDR2 is YYDKDF (reference sequence). The CDR3 length is 14 residues. V lost 0 bases and J 8 bases, leaving 13 bases between the germline ends. CDR3 protein: CATSRDYQSRGYTF. The CDR3 DNA reads as TGTGCCACCAGCAGAGATTATCAGTCCAGAGGCTACACCTTC. Based on the CDR3 plus reference TRBV15 and TRBJ1-2, the full variable domain is DAMVIQNPRYQVTQFGKPVTLSCSQTLNHNVMYWYQQKSSQAPKLLFHYYDKDFNNEADTPDNFQSRRPNTSFCFLDIRSPGLGDTAMYLCATSRDYQSRGYTFGSGTRLTVV.

This chain uses TRBV7-3 with TRBJ2-5, with D possibly being TRBD2 (6 bases). Between the trimmed V and J ends, which lost 5 bases and 5 bases, there was a span of 21 bases. Per germline, CDR1 SGHTA and CDR2 FQGTGA. The CDR3 sequence is 16 residues long. CDR3 residues: CASSPTEGGVWETQYF. CDR3 DNA: TGTGCCAGCAGCCCTACTGAGGGCGGGGTGTGGGAGACCCAGTACTTC.

V is TRBV10-3 and J is TRBJ2-5, with TRBD2 matching 9 bases. CDR1 ENHRY and CDR2 SYGVKD come from the germline V gene. Trimming at V came to 9 bases and at J to 4 bases, leaving 6 bases not matched to a gene. The CDR3 is 13 amino acids. CDR3 sequence (DNA): TGTGCCATAATGGCGGGGGGGCGAGAGACCCAGTACTTC. This gives the protein CAIMAGGRETQYF.

The CDR3 reads CASSDLQDNYGYTF. CDR3 bases: TGTGCCAGCAGTGATTTACAGGACAACTATGGCTACACCTTC. The chain employs TRBV2 and TRBJ1-2, with D perhaps TRBD1 (5 bases). The CDR3 covers 14 residues. Trimming removed 3 bases at V and 2 bases at J, with 10 bases between. CDR1 SNHLY and CDR2 FYNNEI come from the germline V gene.

The rearrangement joins TRBV6-1 to TRBJ1-2; D gene ambiguous. Trimming took off 1 base at V and 6 bases at J, with 12 bases between the two ends. Looked up from germline, CDR1 is MNHNS and CDR2 is SASEGT. This CDR3 comprises 14 residues. CDR3 in DNA: TGTGCCAGCAGTGAAGGGATACCGGAGAATGGCTACACCTTC. Translated, it gives CASSEGIPENGYTF.

V usage is TRBV19 and J usage is TRBJ2-7, with 10 bases matching TRBD1. CDR1 and CDR2 from the germline V gene are LNHDA and SQIVND (reference sequence). V lost 6 bases and J lost 4; bases outside the gene matches: 6. The CDR3 extends over 14 amino acids. The CDR3 DNA is TGTGCCAGTAGATACCGGGACAGGGGTTACGAGCAGTACTTC. It yields the protein CASRYRDRGYEQYF.

The chain combines TRBV19 with TRBJ2-1; D perhaps matches TRBD1 (6 bases). The germline V gene has CDR1 LNHDA and CDR2 SQIVND (reference sequence). The CDR3 contains 15 residues. The V gene lost 3 bases and the J gene lost 8 bases, with 17 bases spanning the gap. The CDR3: CASSIWFNRVHEQFF. The CDR3 DNA follows: TGTGCCAGTAGTATTTGGTTCAACAGGGTCCATGAGCAGTTCTTC.

V is TRBV7-6 and J is TRBJ1-4; no clear D gene. Germline loops: CDR1 SGHVS, CDR2 FNYEAQ. There are 16 residues in the CDR3. Trimming took 5 bases from V and 0 from J, leaving 13 bases between them. CDR3 in DNA: TGTGCCAGCAGCGTCGGCACACGAGCAACTAATGAAAAACTGTTTTTT. Residues: CASSVGTRATNEKLFF.

The V gene is TRBV4-3, the J gene TRBJ1-3; D gene ambiguous. The CDR3 runs 15 residues. The ends were cut back, 0 bases at V and 2 bases at J, with 8 bases in the middle. Germline CDR1 LGHNA, CDR2 YSLEER. In DNA, the CDR3 is TGCGCCAGCAGCCAAGAAGTAAACACTGGAAACACCATATATTTT. Encoded protein: CASSQEVNTGNTIYF.

The V call is TRBV28, the J call TRBJ2-2; D remains ambiguous. From germline, CDR1 is MDHEN and CDR2 SYDVKM. CDR3 length: 11 residues. V lost 6 bases to trimming and J lost 7 bases, with 6 bases between them. CDR3 residues: CASRYYGELFF. CDR3 sequence (DNA): TGTGCCAGCAGGTATTACGGGGAGCTGTTTTTT.

Details on this clone: This specimen includes other DNA sequences encoding the same CDR3. The chain is built from TRBV27 and TRBJ2-1, with D perhaps being TRBD1 or TRBD2 (5 bases each). The germline gives CDR1 MNHEY, CDR2 SMNVEV (reference sequence). Trimming took 1 base from V and 0 from J, leaving 7 bases between them. CDR3 length: 15 residues. CDR3 nucleotide sequence: TGTGCCAGCAGTTTATTTGGGGGCTCCTACAATGAGCAGTTCTTC. It codes for CASSLFGGSYNEQFF.

This sequence joins TRBV9 and TRBJ1-2, with D hard to call. The CDR3 loop spans 12 amino acids. Germline assignment: CDR1 SGDLS and CDR2 YYNGEE. Trimming stripped 3 bases from V and 8 bases from J, with 11 bases between. The CDR3 region is CASSAPPGGYTF. The CDR3 nucleotides are TGTGCCAGCAGCGCCCCCCCGGGCGGCTACACCTTC.

This chain connects TRBV29-1 to TRBJ1-4; no clear D. The CDR3 is 15 amino acids. From germline, CDR1 is SQVTM and CDR2 ANQGSEA. Trimming pared 0 bases from V and 2 bases from J, leaving 10 bases between. CDR3 DNA sequence: TGCAGCGTTGAAGATCCTGGGCGTACTAATGAAAAACTGTTTTTT. Translated: CSVEDPGRTNEKLFF.

This chain connects TRBV19 to TRBJ2-5; TRBD2 aligns across 9 bases. The junction had 2 bases not matched to a gene; V was cut back by 3 bases and J by 3 bases. Germline CDR1 LNHDA, CDR2 SQIVND (reference sequence). This CDR3 is 14 amino acids long. DNA of the CDR3: TGTGCCAGTAGTATCATAGCGGGGGAAGAGACCCAGTACTTC. Translated: CASSIIAGEETQYF.

The chain links TRBV15 to TRBJ2-2; TRBD2 matches 14 bases. Germline V gene sequence: CDR1 LNHNV, CDR2 YYDKDF (reference sequence). V gave up 8 bases and J gave up 5 bases; unmatched junction bases: 10. CDR3 length: 17 amino acids. The CDR3 DNA sequence: TGTGCCACCGGACTAGCGGGAGGAGGATTATATACCGGGGAGCTGTTTTTT. This sequence encodes CATGLAGGGLYTGELFF.

The chain links TRBV5-4 to TRBJ2-2; D ambiguous. The CDR3 sequence is 15 residues long. The ends were cut back, 0 bases at V and 4 bases at J, with 10 bases in the middle. Germline CDR1 and CDR2: SGHNT and YYREEE (reference sequence). The CDR3 nucleotides are TGTGCCAGCAGCTTGGGTCTCACGGTCACCGGGGAGCTGTTTTTT. It codes for CASSLGLTVTGELFF.

The rearrangement joins TRBV5-1 to TRBJ1-2; no clear D. The ends were cut back, 5 bases at V and 3 bases at J, with 17 bases in the middle. Germline lookup yields CDR1 SGHRS and CDR2 YFSETQ. The CDR3 has 15 amino acids. The CDR3 is CASRDRGYGDYGYTF. The CDR3 region has the DNA TGCGCCAGCAGGGATCGTGGGTACGGGGACTATGGCTACACCTTC. Looking up the rest from reference TRBV5-1 and TRBJ1-2 gives the full variable domain: KAGVTQTPRYLIKTRGQQVTLSCSPISGHRSVSWYQQTPGQGLQFLFEYFSETQRNKGNFPGRFSGRQFSNSRSEMNVSTLELGDSALYLCASRDRGYGDYGYTFGSGTRLTVV.

The J gene is TRBJ2-1, the V gene TRBV5-6; 7 positions match TRBD1. V shed 1 base, J shed 8 bases, and the junction held 12 bases outside the gene matches. CDR3 size: 16 residues. Germline V gene lookup returns CDR1 SGHDT and CDR2 YYEEEE. The CDR3 DNA follows: TGTGCCAGCAGCTTGCGTTTAGGGGGCTCAGTCGATGAGCAGTTCTTC. This sequence encodes CASSLRLGGSVDEQFF. Based on the CDR3 plus reference TRBV5-6 and TRBJ2-1, the full variable domain is DAGVTQSPTHLIKTRGQQVTLRCSPKSGHDTVSWYQQALGQGPQFIFQYYEEEERQRGNFPDRFSGHQFPNYSSELNVNALLLGDSALYLCASSLRLGGSVDEQFFGPGTRLTVL.

The chain combines TRBV21-1 with TRBJ1-5; TRBD1 is the table's D call, not checked against the DNA. TRBV21-1 is designated a pseudogene. The CDR3 spans 15 residues. CDR3 bases: TGTGCCAGCAGCGGGGGCGGCAGGGTCAATCAGCCCCAGCATTTT. Amino acid sequence: CASSGGGRVNQPQHF.

CDR3 region: CASSLGLAGPYEQYF. The CDR3 DNA is TGCGCCAGCAGCCTCGGACTAGCGGGGCCCTACGAGCAGTACTTC. The chain joins TRBV4-1 to TRBJ2-7, with 12 bases aligning to TRBD2. Germline V gives CDR1 MGHRA, CDR2 YSYEKL. The CDR3 extends over 15 amino acids. J lost 2 bases, V lost 4 bases, and 3 bases had no gene match.

The chain carries TRBV5-1 and TRBJ1-1; D is ambiguous. V lost 0 bases and J lost 1, with 10 bases in between. Germline loops: CDR1 SGHRS, CDR2 YFSETQ. The CDR3 is 15 amino acids. The CDR3 loop reads CASSLGVGWNTEAFF. DNA of the CDR3: TGCGCCAGCAGCTTGGGGGTAGGATGGAACACTGAAGCTTTCTTT.

The V gene is TRBV5-1, the J gene TRBJ2-1; the match to TRBD2 covers 7 bases. The CDR3 runs to 15 residues. Germline lookup yields CDR1 SGHRS and CDR2 YFSETQ. V lost 0 bases, J lost 3 bases, and 3 bases stayed unmatched. CDR3 sequence: CASSLGGLSYNEQFF. The CDR3 DNA reads as TGCGCCAGCAGCTTGGGGGGACTAAGCTACAATGAGCAGTTCTTC.